The T cell receptor (beta chain) described here comes from a study of blood T cell repertoires in COVID-19. Background on the study: Acute-phase and convalescent COVID-19 samples originated in the United States, Italy and Spain. The analysed material was cDNA or gDNA that came from T cells, B-cell-depleted T cells, or PBMCs.

In the original workflow: Scientists estimated how many nucleated cells there were by amplifying reference gene primers. Data came from immunoSEQ multiplex PCR; TCRdb stores just in-frame clones and leaves some out. V and J calls and clone size come straight from that table; D and trimming were deduced from the DNA. This table has 130,000 to 150,000 clones, 80% appearing once. V lost 2 bases and J lost 6; bases outside the gene matches: 8. Germline V CDR1 and CDR2: GTSNPN, SVGIG (reference sequence). The CDR3 extends over 14 amino acids. Specimen: peripheral blood. The gene calls are TRBV30 and TRBJ1-2; 8 nucleotides align to TRBD1. This sequence originates from a man aged 65 to 85 who had recovered from COVID-19. CDR3 sequence: CAWSSHSGQDGYTF. The CDR3, as DNA: TGTGCCTGGAGTTCTCACTCGGGACAGGATGGCTACACCTTC.